This T cell receptor beta chain was documented in a study of cytomegalovirus exposure and HLA in healthy donors. Study context: About 85 million unique TCRs from HLA-typed donors were held in an early release of data.

The PCR employed 60 Vbeta primers together with 13 Jbeta primers. Per the original data handling: A later analysis tallied tens of millions of unique TCR beta chains, some 12 million of them shared. Generated by immunoSEQ multiplex PCR, the TCRdb table keeps only in-frame clones and is missing some. For V, J and clone size, that table is used; D and trimming come from the DNA. The repertoire has almost 200,000 clones, just over 75% of them found once; the top ten carry under 2%. Study-level findings and limits: Sequencing likely produced, as an artifact, a cluster of highly shared sequence variants. The study recorded 160 or so TCR beta chains that were cytomegalovirus-associated.

In its sample, this clone was seen a few times. Its antigen is undetermined. CDR3 size: 15 residues. The V gene lost 0 bases and the J gene lost 7 bases, with 13 bases spanning the gap. Looked up from germline, CDR1 is MNHNS and CDR2 is SASEGT. The chain joins TRBV6-1 to TRBJ1-5; D unresolved. This receptor was obtained from a man younger than 45 in good health and CMV-seronegative. Sequencing was done on a sample of PBMCs. For the CDR3, the DNA is TGTGCCAGCAGTGAAGCGAGAGGTCTCTGGCAGCCCCAGCATTTT. This sequence encodes CASSEARGLWQPQHF.